The 17 T cell receptor beta chains below were found in one sample sequenced in a study of shared clonotypes between healthy human individuals. Measured with immunoSEQ multiplex PCR; TCRdb has only the in-frame clones, and not every one. The table has hundreds of thousands of clones, about 91% seen once; the top ten hold nearly 25%. CD45RO-negative, CCR7-selected cells formed the naive CD8 fraction, which excluded terminally differentiated effector memory CD45RA+ cells. The sequencing input was naive CD8+ T cells sorted from blood. These receptor sequences come from a man aged 25-45 years in good health.

This chain joins TRBV7-8 and TRBJ2-6; D remains unclear. The CDR3 is made up of 15 amino acids. CDR1 and CDR2 (germline): SGHVS, FQNEAQ. V gave up 3 bases and J gave up 0 bases, with 6 bases separating them. The CDR3 is CASSFPGSGANVLTF. The CDR3 region has the DNA TGTGCCAGCAGCTTCCCGGGCTCTGGGGCCAACGTCCTGACTTTC.

The genes are TRBV7-8 and TRBJ1-1; possibly TRBD1 for D (5 bases). Trimming removed 4 bases from V and 2 bases from J, with 11 bases in between. The germline V gene encodes CDR1 SGHVS and CDR2 FQNEAQ. The CDR3 sequence is 14 residues long. The CDR3 here is CASSSGPINTEAFF. The DNA of the CDR3 is TGTGCCAGCAGCTCGGGACCGATAAACACTGAAGCTTTCTTT.

This clone was seen a few times. The rearrangement uses TRBV27 and TRBJ2-7; D is perhaps TRBD2 (5 bases). The CDR3 is made up of 12 amino acids. Germline V gene sequence: CDR1 MNHEY, CDR2 SMNVEV (reference sequence). With 10 bases removed from V and 6 bases from J, the gap between germline ends came to 16 bases. The CDR3 is CATMTSRGEQYF. CDR3 in DNA: TGTGCCACTATGACATCTCGGGGCGAGCAGTACTTC.

This chain uses TRBV19 with TRBJ1-5; possibly TRBD1 for D (6 bases). Trimming removed 7 bases from V and 0 bases from J, with 25 bases in between. From germline, CDR1 is LNHDA and CDR2 SQIVND (reference sequence). There are 19 residues in the CDR3. The chain's CDR3 is CASTGTNREAFYSNQPQHF. For the CDR3, the DNA is TGTGCCAGTACCGGGACGAACAGGGAGGCCTTCTATAGCAATCAGCCCCAGCATTTT. Filled out from reference TRBV19 and TRBJ1-5, the complete variable domain reads DGGITQSPKYLFRKEGQNVTLSCEQNLNHDAMYWYRQDPGQGLRLIYYSQIVNDFQKGDIAEGYSVSREKKESFPLTVTSAQKNPTAFYLCASTGTNREAFYSNQPQHFGDGTRLSIL.

The rearrangement uses TRBV6-5 and TRBJ2-1, with 12 bases fitting TRBD2. V lost 4 bases, J lost 9 bases, and 10 bases stayed unmatched. This CDR3 comprises 16 residues. Germline loops: CDR1 MNHEY, CDR2 SVGAGI. The CDR3 sequence is CASSLQTSGSFGEQFF. DNA for the CDR3: TGTGCCAGCAGTTTACAGACTAGCGGGAGTTTCGGTGAGCAGTTCTTC.

Remarks on this clone: A read error may account for a junction end that differs from germline. The rearrangement links TRBV6-5 to TRBJ2-7; D possibly uses TRBD1 or TRBD2 (6 bases each). Germline lookup yields CDR1 MNHEY and CDR2 SVGAGI. The CDR3 has 15 amino acids. Written as DNA, the CDR3 is TGTGCCAGCAGTTACTCGGAGGGGGGCTCCCACGAGCAGTACTTC. Protein product: CASSYSEGGSHEQYF.

This clone was found once. The chain joins TRBV30 to TRBJ1-2; TRBD1 agrees at 8 bases. Per germline, CDR1 GTSNPN and CDR2 SVGIG (reference sequence). The CDR3 is 13 residues long. V shed 0 bases and J 6 bases; nucleotides not matched to a gene: 3. The CDR3 nucleotides read TGTGCCTGGAGTGTGGTGACAGGGGATGGCTACACCTTC. Translating gives CAWSVVTGDGYTF.

Only one count was recorded for this clone. CDR3 amino acids: CASSPRRGITNQPQHF. The DNA of the CDR3 is TGTGCCAGCAGTCCCCGGCGAGGGATTACGAATCAGCCCCAGCATTTT. The chain employs TRBV27 and TRBJ1-5; no clear D gene. The CDR3 extends over 16 amino acids. Germline CDR1 is MNHEY and CDR2 is SMNVEV (reference sequence). The V end was cut by 5 bases, the J end by 4 bases, with 18 bases between.

This chain connects TRBV27 to TRBJ2-2, with D uncertain. The CDR3 is 15 residues long. Germline V lookup: CDR1 MNHEY, CDR2 SMNVEV (reference sequence). Trimming removed 3 bases from V and 3 bases from J, with 11 bases in between. The CDR3 bases are TGTGCCAGCAGTTTTCAGACATTGGACACCGGGGAGCTGTTTTTT. Its translation is CASSFQTLDTGELFF.

In DNA, the CDR3 is TGTGCCAGCAGCGACGAAAGGACTAGCGGGATATTGGGGGAGCTGTTTTTT. Amino acids: CASSDERTSGILGELFF. The chain combines TRBV7-9 with TRBJ2-2; 12 positions agree with TRBD2. CDR1 and CDR2 (germline): SEHNR, FQNEAQ (reference sequence). The CDR3 is made up of 17 amino acids. V shed 5 bases and J 8 bases; nucleotides not matched to a gene: 12.

The chain is built from TRBV28 and TRBJ1-5; no clear D. This CDR3 is built from 14 residues. Germline V lookup: CDR1 MDHEN, CDR2 SYDVKM. V dropped 3 bases and J dropped 2 bases, with 8 bases sitting between them. The CDR3 DNA follows: TGTGCCAGCAGTTTTTTCCGTGGCAATCAGCCCCAGCATTTT. This codes for CASSFFRGNQPQHF. Complete variable domain (other parts from reference TRBV28 and TRBJ1-5): DVKVTQSSRYLVKRTGEKVFLECVQDMDHENMFWYRQDPGLGLRLIYFSYDVKMKEKGDIPEGYSVSREKKERFSLILESASTNQTSMYLCASSFFRGNQPQHFGDGTRLSIL.

The J gene is TRBJ2-7, the V gene TRBV11-2; TRBD1 matches 8 bases. This CDR3 has 15 residues. J was trimmed by 7 bases and V by 4 bases; bases with no gene match: 12. Germline lookup yields CDR1 SGHAT and CDR2 FQNNGV. The chain's CDR3 is CASSSSGTGLREQYF. The CDR3 DNA follows: TGTGCCAGCAGCTCATCCGGGACAGGTTTAAGAGAGCAGTACTTC.

CDR3: CASSEGTVKWNYGYTF. Here the CDR3 DNA reads TGTGCCAGCAGTGAAGGCACGGTGAAGTGGAACTATGGCTACACCTTC. The V gene is TRBV6-1, the J gene TRBJ1-2; no reliable D call. The CDR3 is 16 amino acids. CDR1 is MNHNS and CDR2 is SASEGT in the germline V gene. Trimming took off 1 base at V and 2 bases at J, with 14 bases between the two ends.

The J gene is TRBJ2-2, the V gene TRBV7-7; D is possibly TRBD1 or TRBD2 (7 bases each). Between the trimmed V and J ends, which lost 2 bases and 3 bases, there was a span of 13 bases. CDR1 is SSHAT and CDR2 is FNYEAQ in the germline V gene (reference sequence). The CDR3 loop spans 16 amino acids. The CDR3 region has the DNA TGTGCCAGCAGCTTACATGCAGGGGGGGACACCGGGGAGCTGTTTTTT. Translated: CASSLHAGGDTGELFF.

V and J are TRBV6-1 and TRBJ2-1; tentatively, D is TRBD2 (5 bases). Germline lookup yields CDR1 MNHNS and CDR2 SASEGT. V lost 6 bases and J lost 1, with 13 bases in between. The CDR3 totals 15 residues. Here the CDR3 DNA reads TGTGCCAGCAGGGATAGTCGGGGTTCCTACAATGAGCAGTTCTTC. This codes for CASRDSRGSYNEQFF.

In regard to this clone: The junction does not match germline at one end; this may be a read error. The chain combines TRBV27 with TRBJ2-7, with D perhaps matching TRBD1 (5 bases). The germline V gene encodes CDR1 MNHEY and CDR2 SMNVEV (reference sequence). CDR3 size: 15 residues. CDR3 DNA sequence: TGTGCCAGCACTTTAGGGTGGGGCGAATCCAACGAGCAGTACTTC. Translating gives CASTLGWGESNEQYF.

This sequence joins TRBV7-9 and TRBJ2-1, with 11 bases identical to TRBD2. The CDR3 contains 17 residues. From germline, CDR1 is SEHNR and CDR2 FQNEAQ (reference sequence). V shed 2 bases, J shed 5 bases, and the junction held 8 bases outside the gene matches. In nucleotides, the CDR3 is TGTGCCAGCAGCTTAACTAGCGGGAGTTCCTATAACAATGAGCAGTTCTTC. As protein: CASSLTSGSSYNNEQFF.